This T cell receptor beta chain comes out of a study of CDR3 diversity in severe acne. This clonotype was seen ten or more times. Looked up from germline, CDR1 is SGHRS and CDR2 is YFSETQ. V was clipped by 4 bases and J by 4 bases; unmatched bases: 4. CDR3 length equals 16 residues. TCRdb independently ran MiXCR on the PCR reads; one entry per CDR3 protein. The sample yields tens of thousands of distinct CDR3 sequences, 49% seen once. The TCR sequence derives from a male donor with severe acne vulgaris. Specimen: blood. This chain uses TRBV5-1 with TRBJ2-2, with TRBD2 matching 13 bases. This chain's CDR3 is CASSRLAGGGTGELFF. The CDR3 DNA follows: TGCGCCAGCAGCCGACTAGCGGGAGGTGGCACCGGGGAGCTGTTTTTT. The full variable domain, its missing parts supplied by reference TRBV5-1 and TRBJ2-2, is KAGVTQTPRYLIKTRGQQVTLSCSPISGHRSVSWYQQTPGQGLQFLFEYFSETQRNKGNFPGRFSGRQFSNSRSEMNVSTLELGDSALYLCASSRLAGGGTGELFFGEGSRLTVL.